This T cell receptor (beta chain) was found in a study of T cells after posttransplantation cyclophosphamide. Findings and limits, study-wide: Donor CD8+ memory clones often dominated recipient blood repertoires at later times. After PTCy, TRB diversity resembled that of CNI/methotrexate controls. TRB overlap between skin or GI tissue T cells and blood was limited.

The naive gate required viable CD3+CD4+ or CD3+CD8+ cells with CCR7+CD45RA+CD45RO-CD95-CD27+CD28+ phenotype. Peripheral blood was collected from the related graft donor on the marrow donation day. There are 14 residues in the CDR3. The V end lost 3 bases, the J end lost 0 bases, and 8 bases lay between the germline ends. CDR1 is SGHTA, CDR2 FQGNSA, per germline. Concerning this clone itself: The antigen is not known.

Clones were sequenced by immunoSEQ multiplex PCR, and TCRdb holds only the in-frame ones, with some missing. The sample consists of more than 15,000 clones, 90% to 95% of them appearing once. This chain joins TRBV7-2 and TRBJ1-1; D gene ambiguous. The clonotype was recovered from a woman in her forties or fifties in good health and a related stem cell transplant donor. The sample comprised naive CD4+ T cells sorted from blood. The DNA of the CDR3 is TGTGCCAGCAGCTTGACACTTTTGAACACTGAAGCTTTCTTT. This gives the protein CASSLTLLNTEAFF.